The 27 T cell receptor beta chains in this list originate from one sample, sequenced in a study of shared clonotypes between healthy human individuals (dated by TCRdb to about 2020). Receptor amplification or capture employed the immunoSEQ multiplex PCR assay. TCRdb obtained this table from immuneACCESS and retained in-frame rearrangements with V and J assigned. These tables miss some clones; where compared with another copy, unresolved V genes account for less than half of the shortfall, and the remainder is unexplained. Present in this sample are approximately 530,000 clones, roughly 95% of which were seen just once. The ten largest clones add up to under 0.065% of the sample. The sample consisted of naive CD4+ T cells sorted from blood. The sample's cell subset or site label, in plain terms: CD45RA+ positively selected. The receptors shown here come from a young woman in good health.

The chain couples TRBV28 to TRBJ1-2, with 7 nucleotides matching TRBD1. CDR1 and CDR2 from the germline V gene are MDHEN and SYDVKM. V dropped 4 bases and J dropped 3; count of bases not matched to a gene: 5. CDR3 length: 14 residues. The CDR3 spells CASSSSGGDYGYTF. DNA of the CDR3: TGTGCCAGCAGTTCCTCAGGGGGGGACTATGGCTACACCTTC.

V is TRBV10-2 and J is TRBJ2-2; 9 nucleotides line up with TRBD2. Per germline, CDR1 WSHSY and CDR2 SAAADI. This CDR3 has 16 amino acids. Trimming at V came to 5 bases and at J to 5 bases, leaving 9 bases not matched to a gene. CDR3 amino acids: CASSHSGSTETGELFF. For the CDR3, the DNA is TGCGCCAGCAGTCATAGCGGGAGTACAGAAACCGGGGAGCTGTTTTTT.

V and J are TRBV6-5 and TRBJ1-1, with a weak D call TRBD1 (6 bases). V lost 0 bases and J lost 1, with 12 bases in between. Looked up from germline, CDR1 is MNHEY and CDR2 is SVGAGI. This CDR3 contains 16 residues. The DNA for the CDR3 is TGTGCCAGCAGTTACTCATGGGGGGCGCGGAACACTGAAGCTTTCTTT. Its protein product is CASSYSWGARNTEAFF.

This chain joins TRBV13 and TRBJ2-2; D gene ambiguous. CDR3 length: 17 amino acids. Germline V gives CDR1 PRHDT, CDR2 FYEKMQ (reference sequence). V gave up 1 base and J gave up 1 base, with 13 bases separating them. The CDR3 loop is CASSLDQPLVNTGELFF. The CDR3 region has the DNA TGTGCCAGCAGCTTAGACCAGCCCCTCGTGAACACCGGGGAGCTGTTTTTT.

The chain employs TRBV21-1 and TRBJ1-1. TRBV21-1 is flagged as a pseudogene. The CDR3 loop spans 17 amino acids. The CDR3 is CASSATKQGEADTEAFF. CDR3 bases: TGTGCCAGCAGCGCCACAAAACAAGGGGAGGCGGACACTGAAGCTTTCTTT.

The genes are TRBV5-1 and TRBJ1-2; 9 bases agree with TRBD1. This CDR3 region has 14 residues. Trimming removed 3 bases from V and 4 bases from J; junction bases left unmatched: 4. Germline V gene data show CDR1 as SGHRS and CDR2 as YFSETQ. The CDR3 region has the DNA TGCGCCAGCAGCTCACAGGGGGCTGGCTATGGCTACACCTTC. Translating gives CASSSQGAGYGYTF.

Points on this clone: Other DNA sequences of this sample code for an identical CDR3. The chain combines TRBV27 with TRBJ2-1; D gene uncertain. Trimming removed 2 bases at V and 0 bases at J, with 8 bases between. The CDR3 spans 15 residues. Per germline, CDR1 MNHEY and CDR2 SMNVEV (reference sequence). The CDR3 region is CASSLGGSSYNEQFF. CDR3 nucleotide sequence: TGTGCCAGCAGTTTAGGCGGTAGCTCCTACAATGAGCAGTTCTTC.

This clone appeared once. The chain is built from TRBV14 and TRBJ2-7; TRBD2 matches at 8 bases. The CDR3 covers 15 residues. V shed 0 bases, J shed 7 bases, and the junction held 8 bases outside the gene matches. Per the germline V gene, CDR1 is SGHDN and CDR2 is FVKESK. The CDR3 nucleotides read TGTGCCAGCAGCCAAGATTTGGTTAGCGGGAATGAGCAGTACTTC. It specifies CASSQDLVSGNEQYF.

The chain has TRBV5-5 and TRBJ2-5, with D maybe TRBD2 (6 bases). The CDR3 runs 14 residues. Trimming removed 2 bases at V and 5 bases at J, with 13 bases between. In germline, CDR1 is SGHKS, CDR2 YYEKEE (reference sequence). The CDR3 protein is CASSFRNRGETQYF. Written as DNA, the CDR3 is TGTGCCAGCAGCTTTAGGAACCGGGGGGAGACCCAGTACTTC.

The chain uses TRBV5-1 and TRBJ2-3, with TRBD1 identical over 8 bases. The CDR3 has 16 amino acids. Per the germline V gene, CDR1 is SGHRS and CDR2 is YFSETQ. With V trimmed by 0 bases and J by 3 bases, 6 bases remained unmatched. The CDR3: CASSLESRTGTDTQYF. The CDR3 DNA follows: TGCGCCAGCAGCTTGGAATCGCGGACAGGGACAGATACGCAGTATTTT.

The chain is built from TRBV9 and TRBJ2-1; no clear D. The germline V gene has CDR1 SGDLS and CDR2 YYNGEE. This CDR3 spans 15 amino acids. V shed 3 bases and J shed 10 bases, with 20 bases lying between them. This chain's CDR3 is CASSEDHRVHIEQFF. DNA for the CDR3: TGTGCCAGCAGCGAAGATCACCGGGTCCATATCGAGCAGTTCTTC.

J is TRBJ2-7 and V is TRBV18; maybe TRBD1 (5 bases). CDR3 length: 14 residues. CDR1 is KGHSH, CDR2 LQKENI, per germline. Trimming left V 0 bases short and J 2 bases short, with 8 bases between. The DNA for the CDR3 is TGTGCCAGCTCACCACCTTCCAGGGCCTACGAGCAGTACTTC. Its protein is CASSPPSRAYEQYF.

The J gene is TRBJ1-4, the V gene TRBV2; tentative D call: TRBD1 (6 bases). CDR1 is SNHLY, CDR2 FYNNEI, per germline. This CDR3 spans 16 amino acids. V lost 1 base and J 2 bases, leaving 11 bases between the germline ends. CDR3 in amino acids: CASSEGQVPTNEKLFF. In nucleotides, the CDR3 is TGTGCCAGCAGTGAAGGACAGGTCCCTACTAATGAAAAACTGTTTTTT. The whole variable domain, filled in from reference TRBV2 and TRBJ1-4, reads EPEVTQTPSHQVTQMGQEVILRCVPISNHLYFYWYRQILGQKVEFLVSFYNNEISEKSEIFDDQFSVERPDGSNFTLKIRSTKLEDSAMYFCASSEGQVPTNEKLFFGSGTQLSVL.

The CDR3, as DNA: TGTGCCAGCAGTTATTCCCCCGGAAACTACAATGAGCAGTTCTTC. Its protein product is CASSYSPGNYNEQFF. The chain uses TRBV27 and TRBJ2-1; no firm D call. CDR3 length: 15 amino acids. The germline gives CDR1 MNHEY, CDR2 SMNVEV (reference sequence). The V end was cut by 4 bases, the J end by 3 bases, with 13 bases between.

V usage is TRBV29-1 and J usage is TRBJ1-2, with TRBD1 matching over 8 bases. Looked up from germline, CDR1 is SQVTM and CDR2 is ANQGSEA. The junction had 4 bases not matched to a gene; V was cut back by 7 bases and J by 6 bases. The CDR3 is 11 residues long. Written as DNA, the CDR3 is TGCAGCGACGACAGGGGCGATGGCTACACCTTC. As protein: CSDDRGDGYTF.

The chain couples TRBV7-6 to TRBJ2-3, with D unclear. Trimming shortened V by 1 base and J by 0 bases, and 5 bases separated the two germline ends. The germline CDR1 and CDR2 sequences are SGHVS and FNYEAQ. The CDR3 contains 14 residues. This CDR3 reads CASSLVYSTDTQYF. The CDR3 bases are TGTGCCAGCAGCTTAGTGTACAGCACAGATACGCAGTATTTT. Based on the CDR3 plus reference TRBV7-6 and TRBJ2-3, the full variable domain is GAGVSQSPRYKVTKRGQDVALRCDPISGHVSLYWYRQALGQGPEFLTYFNYEAQQDKSGLPNDRFSAERPEGSISTLTIQRTEQRDSAMYRCASSLVYSTDTQYFGPGTRLTVL.

About this clone: This sample also contains other DNA sequences that code for the same CDR3. The V gene is TRBV5-1, the J gene TRBJ2-5; tentative D call: TRBD1 (5 bases). Germline V gene data show CDR1 as SGHRS and CDR2 as YFSETQ. CDR3 length equals 14 residues. Trimming left V 2 bases short and J 1 base short, with 9 bases between. CDR3 protein: CASSFTGFQETQYF. CDR3 DNA sequence: TGCGCCAGCAGCTTTACAGGCTTCCAAGAGACCCAGTACTTC.

The gene calls are TRBV5-1 and TRBJ1-2; possible D gene TRBD1, 5 bases. Per germline, CDR1 SGHRS and CDR2 YFSETQ. The germline V and J ends were trimmed by 4 bases and 0 bases, with 10 bases remaining between them. The CDR3 contains 14 residues. The CDR3 loop is CASSGQGANYGYTF. The CDR3 DNA reads TGCGCCAGCAGCGGCCAGGGCGCTAACTATGGCTACACCTTC.

The rearrangement joins TRBV7-7 to TRBJ2-5, with 7 bases fitting TRBD1. Germline CDR1 is SSHAT and CDR2 is FNYEAQ (reference sequence). The CDR3 extends over 15 amino acids. Trimming at V came to 5 bases and at J to 5 bases, leaving 11 bases not matched to a gene. DNA of the CDR3: TGTGCCAGCAGCCCAGGGGGACACGGCGGGGAGACCCAGTACTTC. It translates to CASSPGGHGGETQYF.

The chain links TRBV27 to TRBJ2-7, with 7 bases lining up with TRBD2. This CDR3 contains 14 residues. The germline V gene has CDR1 MNHEY and CDR2 SMNVEV (reference sequence). Trimming cost V 2 bases and J 4 bases; bases outside gene matches: 5. CDR3 region: CASSLASGPYEQYF. CDR3 nucleotide sequence: TGTGCCAGCAGTTTAGCTAGCGGACCTTACGAGCAGTACTTC.

This chain connects TRBV4-1 to TRBJ2-7; 13 bases are a match to TRBD2. This CDR3 has 16 amino acids. Germline values: CDR1 MGHRA, CDR2 YSYEKL. The V and J ends lost 4 bases and 3 bases, in that order; junction bases with no gene match: 6. CDR3 nucleotides: TGCGCCAGCAGCCTGGAGACTAGCGGGAGGAACTACGAGCAGTACTTC. Its translation is CASSLETSGRNYEQYF.

V usage is TRBV18 and J usage is TRBJ2-3, with 11 positions matching TRBD2. The CDR3 has 17 residues. CDR1 and CDR2 from the germline V gene are KGHSH and LQKENI. Trimming took 6 bases from V and 3 from J; bases not matched to a gene: 11. In DNA, the CDR3 is TGTGCCAGCTCCCAAGAATCGGCTAGCGGGAGGACAGATACGCAGTATTTT. Its protein product is CASSQESASGRTDTQYF.

The chain combines TRBV7-9 with TRBJ1-3, with TRBD1 matching 7 bases. The V and J ends lost 5 bases and 4 bases, in that order; junction bases with no gene match: 5. CDR1 and CDR2 from the germline V gene are SEHNR and FQNEAQ (reference sequence). This CDR3 spans 14 amino acids. CDR3 sequence: CASSPDRHGNTIYF. The DNA of the CDR3 is TGTGCCAGCAGCCCGGACAGGCACGGAAACACCATATATTTT.

The chain recombines TRBV5-1 with TRBJ2-2, with 8 bases lining up with TRBD1. The CDR3 sequence is 18 residues long. CDR1 and CDR2 (germline): SGHRS, YFSETQ. With 3 bases clipped from V and 5 bases from J, the junction kept 15 bases outside the gene matches. CDR3 amino acids: CASSSTPRTGRRTGELFF. As DNA, the CDR3 is TGCGCCAGCAGCTCCACTCCCAGGACAGGGAGAAGGACCGGGGAGCTGTTTTTT.

The CDR3 loop reads CASISLTGGNTEAFF. The DNA for the CDR3 is TGTGCCAGCATCTCCCTTACAGGGGGGAACACTGAAGCTTTCTTT. The J gene is TRBJ1-1, the V gene TRBV7-6, with 8 bases matching TRBD1. CDR3 size: 15 residues. In germline, CDR1 is SGHVS, CDR2 FNYEAQ. The V gene end was trimmed by 7 bases and the J gene end by 1 base; junction bases not matched to a gene: 8.

This clone was found once. The chain uses TRBV2 and TRBJ2-5, with no clear D. The DNA end is more similar to TRBJ2-7, so the J call may be wrong. CDR1 and CDR2 from the germline V gene are SNHLY and FYNNEI. The CDR3 has 13 amino acids. The CDR3 nucleotides read TGTGCCAGCAATTTTAGGACCGGTCGCGAGCAGTACTTC. This encodes CASNFRTGREQYF.

This clone is a singleton in its sample. The rearrangement uses TRBV7-9 and TRBJ2-1; tentative D call: TRBD2 (6 bases). The CDR3 consists of 15 residues. Trimming cost V 5 bases and J 1 base, with 12 bases left between them. Germline CDR1 is SEHNR and CDR2 is FQNEAQ (reference sequence). The CDR3 loop is CASSGTGTSYNEQFF. CDR3 coding DNA: TGTGCCAGCAGCGGCACCGGGACTTCCTACAATGAGCAGTTCTTC.